This record looks at one T cell receptor (beta chain) sequence and its context. Its antigen is still unknown. The V gene's germline CDR1 is SGHRS and CDR2 YFSETQ. The V gene lost 3 bases and the J gene lost 12 bases, with 13 bases spanning the gap. CDR3 length: 13 residues. Researchers took RNA transcripts and amplified the TCR beta CDR3 regions from them. HTBI primers were the set used in a first-round RT-PCR of the TCR CDR3. Each CDR3 protein gets one entry after TCRdb re-called the multiplex PCR reads with MiXCR. The profile shows more than 650,000 distinct CDR3 sequences, 12% to 15% of them singletons. Newly diagnosed patients aged 18 to 65 had hyperthyroidism of under 2 months' duration. Uncontrolled infection, other autoimmune disease, pregnancy or lactation led to exclusion. Every diagnosis used clinical symptoms, serum thyroxine and TRAb, thyroid ultrasound and orbital computed tomography. This entry is derived from a study of T cells in Graves' hyperthyroidism and ophthalmopathy. Findings of the study overall: Before onset, by a median of approximately 6.8 months, the model predicted ophthalmopathy.

The chain carries TRBV5-1 and TRBJ2-6; D ambiguous. This TCR was sampled from a woman younger than 35 with Graves' hyperthyroidism. The sample comprised blood. The CDR3 DNA follows: TGCGCCAGCAGCTCAGGCGACACCCCCGTCCTGACTTTC. This sequence encodes CASSSGDTPVLTF.